The 22 T cell receptor beta chains listed next were all sequenced from one sample in a study of response to subunit inactivated influenza vaccine. TCRdb reanalysed the RT-PCR reads using MiXCR and keeps one entry per CDR3 protein. This sample has hundreds of thousands of distinct CDR3 sequences; under 9% occur once, and the top ten carry 10% to 15%. The source was PBMCs from blood, collected 23 months after vaccination. All receptors derive from a man aged 50 to 69 who received an inactivated influenza vaccine.

The gene calls are TRBV6-2 or TRBV6-3 and TRBJ2-7, with 8 bases lining up with TRBD1. Germline V gene sequence: CDR1 MNHEY, CDR2 SVGEGT. Trimming cost V 2 bases and J 4 bases; bases outside gene matches: 4. The CDR3 runs to 14 residues. The CDR3 reads CASSYPWDRYEQYF. The CDR3 coding sequence is TGTGCCAGCAGTTACCCCTGGGACAGGTACGAGCAGTACTTC.

This clonotype was found a few times. CDR3 loop: CASSLSITDTQYF. DNA for the CDR3: TGTGCCAGCAGCTTATCGATCACAGATACGCAGTATTTT. The V call is TRBV7-8, the J call TRBJ2-3; D gene unclear. The CDR3 extends over 13 amino acids. CDR1 and CDR2 (germline): SGHVS, FQNEAQ. The germline V and J ends were trimmed by 2 bases and 2 bases, with 5 bases remaining between them. The full variable domain, its missing parts supplied by reference TRBV7-8 and TRBJ2-3, is GAGVSQSPRYKVAKRGQDVALRCDPISGHVSLFWYQQALGQGPEFLTYFQNEAQLDKSGLPSDRFFAERPEGSVSTLKIQRTQQEDSAVYLCASSLSITDTQYFGPGTRLTVL.

This clonotype has a handful of counts. The rearrangement uses TRBV20-1 and TRBJ1-5; 7 bases are a match to TRBD1. The germline V gene has CDR1 DFQATT and CDR2 SNEGSKA (reference sequence). This CDR3 is 16 amino acids long. V shed 0 bases, J shed 8 bases, and the junction held 13 bases outside the gene matches. CDR3 coding DNA: TGCAGTGCTAGAGACCGACGGGGACAGTTTGTTAAGCCCCAGCATTTT. It is translated as CSARDRRGQFVKPQHF.

At least ten counts were recorded for this clonotype. The chain combines TRBV7-9 with TRBJ2-3, with D perhaps matching TRBD2 (6 bases). CDR1 SEHNR and CDR2 FQNEAQ come from the germline V gene (reference sequence). Trimming shortened V by 3 bases and J by 0 bases, and 13 bases separated the two germline ends. This CDR3 contains 16 residues. The CDR3 is CASSFDIGTSTDTQYF. CDR3 bases: TGTGCCAGCAGCTTCGATATTGGGACTAGCACAGATACGCAGTATTTT.

This clonotype was seen ten or more times. V is TRBV18 and J is TRBJ1-6, with D maybe TRBD1 (6 bases). The CDR3 length is 14 residues. Germline loops: CDR1 KGHSH, CDR2 LQKENI. V lost 5 bases and J lost 7, with 12 bases in between. The CDR3 loop is CASSSGTSNSPLHF. The CDR3 DNA follows: TGTGCCAGCTCATCGGGGACAAGCAATTCACCCCTCCACTTT.

CDR3 bases: TGTGCCAGCAGGCCCTACGGACAGGGAGCAGATACGCAGTATTTT. It codes for CASRPYGQGADTQYF. This chain connects TRBV6-1 to TRBJ2-3, with 8 bases fitting TRBD1. This CDR3 region has 15 residues. V shed 6 bases and J 4 bases; nucleotides not matched to a gene: 9. CDR1 is MNHNS, CDR2 SASEGT, per germline.

This clonotype was picked up a small number of times. The V call is TRBV5-1, the J call TRBJ2-1; 9 nucleotides align to TRBD2. The germline V gene has CDR1 SGHRS and CDR2 YFSETQ. Trimming at V came to 5 bases and at J to 4 bases, leaving 7 bases not matched to a gene. The CDR3 totals 15 residues. The CDR3 DNA sequence: TGCGCCAGCAGGATTAGCGGGGGAAGGTACAATGAGCAGTTCTTC. It yields the protein CASRISGGRYNEQFF.

The chain couples TRBV7-9 to TRBJ2-3; 9 bases are a match to TRBD1. The CDR3 runs to 14 residues. J lost 2 bases, V lost 8 bases, and 5 bases had no gene match. The germline CDR1 and CDR2 sequences are SEHNR and FQNEAQ (reference sequence). The CDR3 spells CASGQGFITDTQYF. CDR3 coding DNA: TGTGCCAGCGGACAGGGGTTCATCACAGATACGCAGTATTTT.

This clonotype was recorded a few times. The CDR3 nucleotides are TGCGCCAGCGGTAGCGGGTCACAAGAGACCCAGTACTTC. Residues: CASGSGSQETQYF. The V call is TRBV5-1, the J call TRBJ2-5; 7 nucleotides align to TRBD2. V gave up 7 bases and J gave up 2 bases; unmatched junction bases: 5. CDR1 SGHRS and CDR2 YFSETQ come from the germline V gene. The CDR3 loop spans 13 amino acids.

The CDR3 coding sequence is TGTGCCAGCAATAGCGGGTTAAGCTCCTACGAGCAGTACTTC. Its protein product is CASNSGLSSYEQYF. This sequence joins TRBV2 and TRBJ2-7, with 7 bases aligning to TRBD2. Germline trimming cut 7 bases from V and 0 bases from J; bases unmatched to any gene: 6. Germline lookup yields CDR1 SNHLY and CDR2 FYNNEI. The CDR3 totals 14 residues. Combining the CDR3 with reference TRBV2 and TRBJ2-7 gives the whole variable domain EPEVTQTPSHQVTQMGQEVILRCVPISNHLYFYWYRQILGQKVEFLVSFYNNEISEKSEIFDDQFSVERPDGSNFTLKIRSTKLEDSAMYFCASNSGLSSYEQYFGPGTRLTVT.

The chain combines TRBV19 with TRBJ2-4; perhaps TRBD2 as D (5 bases). Trimming cost V 7 bases and J 10 bases, with 17 bases left between them. The germline gives CDR1 LNHDA, CDR2 SQIVND (reference sequence). The CDR3 has 13 residues. The CDR3 DNA sequence: TGTGCCAGTAACCCGGGAACGCCCCAAATTCAGTACTTC. It encodes CASNPGTPQIQYF.

This chain uses TRBV5-1 with TRBJ2-2, with D perhaps TRBD2 (6 bases). The germline gives CDR1 SGHRS, CDR2 YFSETQ. The CDR3 spans 15 residues. Trimming removed 4 bases from V and 2 bases from J, with 12 bases in between. DNA for the CDR3: TGCGCCAGCAGCCAGCGGGTAGGCAACACCGGGGAGCTGTTTTTT. This codes for CASSQRVGNTGELFF.

The chain combines TRBV20-1 with TRBJ1-5; D is perhaps TRBD1 (5 bases). V lost 3 bases and J lost 0, with 9 bases in between. In germline, CDR1 is DFQATT, CDR2 SNEGSKA (reference sequence). The CDR3 length is 14 residues. CDR3 residues: CSASDSYSNQPQHF. The CDR3 DNA reads TGCAGTGCTAGCGACAGTTATAGCAATCAGCCCCAGCATTTT.

In this sample, this clonotype turned up many times. The rearrangement uses TRBV12-3 or TRBV12-4 and TRBJ2-7; tentative D call: TRBD2 (6 bases). The CDR3 is 12 amino acids. Trimming removed 3 bases from V and 6 bases from J, with 9 bases in between. In nucleotides, the CDR3 is TGTGCCAGCAGTTTTGGGAGGTTCGAGCAGTACTTC. Translation gives CASSFGRFEQYF.

The table lists this clonotype with many counts. The V call is TRBV7-9, the J call TRBJ1-6; D is unresolved. This CDR3 region has 14 residues. Germline V CDR1 and CDR2: SEHNR, FQNEAQ (reference sequence). Trimming cost V 7 bases and J 5 bases, with 12 bases left between them. CDR3 coding DNA: TGTGCCAGCACCTTTCATACCGATAATTCACCCCTCCACTTT. It is translated as CASTFHTDNSPLHF.

The J gene is TRBJ2-7, the V gene TRBV29-1, with TRBD1 matching over 10 bases. This CDR3 is built from 14 residues. V was pared by 6 bases and J by 7 bases, with 12 bases of the junction left unmatched. The germline V gene has CDR1 SQVTM and CDR2 ANQGSEA. The CDR3 DNA reads TGCAGCGTGCGATCGGGACAGGGGTCTGAAGAGCAGTACTTC. Translated: CSVRSGQGSEEQYF.

Many counts were recorded for this clonotype. This rearrangement joins TRBV24-1 to TRBJ2-5, with D perhaps TRBD1 (6 bases). The CDR3 loop spans 14 amino acids. Trimming cost V 3 bases and J 4 bases, with 11 bases left between them. The germline V gene has CDR1 KGHDR and CDR2 SFDVKD. The CDR3 reads CATSDPRQVETQYF. The DNA for the CDR3 is TGTGCCACCAGTGATCCCAGACAGGTAGAGACCCAGTACTTC.

The chain has TRBV7-8 and TRBJ1-5; 8 nucleotides agree with TRBD1. J gave up 3 bases and V 5 bases, and 3 bases lay outside the gene matches. Germline CDR1 is SGHVS and CDR2 is FQNEAQ. CDR3 length equals 14 residues. The DNA for the CDR3 is TGTGCCAGCAGCAGGGACAGGAACAATCAGCCCCAGCATTTT. Translating gives CASSRDRNNQPQHF. Full variable domain (outside the CDR3, taken from reference TRBV7-8 and TRBJ1-5): GAGVSQSPRYKVAKRGQDVALRCDPISGHVSLFWYQQALGQGPEFLTYFQNEAQLDKSGLPSDRFFAERPEGSVSTLKIQRTQQEDSAVYLCASSRDRNNQPQHFGDGTRLSIL.

In the case of this clonotype: A read error may be the cause here, since a much bigger clone is one base away. V is TRBV6-5 and J is TRBJ2-5; D is unresolved. V lost 4 bases and J lost 3, with 9 bases in between. Looked up from germline, CDR1 is MNHEY and CDR2 is SVGAGI. The CDR3 sequence is 13 residues long. Here the CDR3 reads CASSFPREETQYF. The CDR3, as DNA: TGTGCCAGCAGTTTCCCAAGGGAAGAGACCCAGTACTTC.

V and J are TRBV5-1 and TRBJ1-4, with 8 bases matching TRBD1. Germline lookup yields CDR1 SGHRS and CDR2 YFSETQ. V shed 4 bases and J 8 bases; nucleotides not matched to a gene: 10. The CDR3 loop spans 15 amino acids. CDR3 amino acids: CASSDRGDVGEKLFF. The CDR3 DNA reads as TGCGCCAGCAGCGACAGGGGCGACGTAGGAGAAAAACTGTTTTTT.

The V and J genes are TRBV6-2 or TRBV6-3 and TRBJ2-5, with 9 bases that match TRBD1. Trimming removed 6 bases from V and 4 bases from J; junction bases left unmatched: 6. Germline V lookup: CDR1 MNHEY, CDR2 SVGEGT. The CDR3 is made up of 14 amino acids. CDR3: CASRLTGGRETQYF. DNA of the CDR3: TGTGCCAGCAGACTCACAGGGGGCAGAGAGACCCAGTACTTC.

This clonotype was picked up many times. The V gene is TRBV18, the J gene TRBJ2-7, with D uncertain. This CDR3 region has 16 residues. Germline lookup yields CDR1 KGHSH and CDR2 LQKENI. The germline V and J ends were trimmed by 1 base and 3 bases, with 16 bases remaining between them. The CDR3 coding sequence is TGTGCCAGCTCACCACAGGGCGCCCGACGCAACTACGAGCAGTACTTC. Translation gives CASSPQGARRNYEQYF. The variable domain in full, completed from reference TRBV18 and TRBJ2-7, reads NAGVMQNPRHLVRRRGQEARLRCSPMKGHSHVYWYRQLPEEGLKFMVYLQKENIIDESGMPKERFSAEFPKEGPSILRIQQVVRGDSAAYFCASSPQGARRNYEQYFGPGTRLTVT.